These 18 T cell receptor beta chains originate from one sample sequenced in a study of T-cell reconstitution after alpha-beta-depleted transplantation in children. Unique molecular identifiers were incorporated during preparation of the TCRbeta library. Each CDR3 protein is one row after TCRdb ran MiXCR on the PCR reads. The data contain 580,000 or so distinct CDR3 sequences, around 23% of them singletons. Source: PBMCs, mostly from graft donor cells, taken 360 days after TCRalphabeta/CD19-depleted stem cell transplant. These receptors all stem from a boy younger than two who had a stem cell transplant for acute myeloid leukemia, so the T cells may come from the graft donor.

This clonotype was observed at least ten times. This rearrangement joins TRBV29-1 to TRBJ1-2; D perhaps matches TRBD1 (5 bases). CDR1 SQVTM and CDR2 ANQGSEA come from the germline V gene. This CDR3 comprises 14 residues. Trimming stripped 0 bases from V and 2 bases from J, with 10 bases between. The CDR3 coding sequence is TGCAGCGTTGAAGAAGTCAGGGTAAACTATGGCTACACCTTC. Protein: CSVEEVRVNYGYTF. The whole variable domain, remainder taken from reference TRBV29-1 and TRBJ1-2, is SAVISQKPSRDICQRGTSLTIQCQVDSQVTMMFWYRQQPGQSLTLIATANQGSEATYESGFVIDKFPISRPNLTFSTLTVSNMSPEDSSIYLCSVEEVRVNYGYTFGSGTRLTVV.

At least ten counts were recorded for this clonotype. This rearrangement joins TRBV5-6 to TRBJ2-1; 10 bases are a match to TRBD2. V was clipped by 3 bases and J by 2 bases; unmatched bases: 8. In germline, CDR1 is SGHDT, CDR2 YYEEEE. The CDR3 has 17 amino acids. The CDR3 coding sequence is TGTGCCAGCAGCTACAAGACTAGCGGGCGGACCTACAATGAGCAGTTCTTC. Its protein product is CASSYKTSGRTYNEQFF.

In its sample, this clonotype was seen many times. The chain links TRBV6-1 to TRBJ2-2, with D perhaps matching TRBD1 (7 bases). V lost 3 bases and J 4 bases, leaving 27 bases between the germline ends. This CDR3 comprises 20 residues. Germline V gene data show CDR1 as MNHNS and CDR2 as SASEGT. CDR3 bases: TGTGCCAGCAGTGATCCCTTACAGGGGACCGGACTAAATCTCACCGGGGAGCTGTTTTTT. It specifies CASSDPLQGTGLNLTGELFF.

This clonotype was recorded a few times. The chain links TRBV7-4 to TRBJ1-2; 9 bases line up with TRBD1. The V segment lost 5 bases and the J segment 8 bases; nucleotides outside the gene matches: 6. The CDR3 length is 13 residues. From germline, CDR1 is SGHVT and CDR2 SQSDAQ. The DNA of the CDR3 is TGTGCCAGCAGCAGAGGGACAGGGCAGGGCTACACCTTC. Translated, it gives CASSRGTGQGYTF.

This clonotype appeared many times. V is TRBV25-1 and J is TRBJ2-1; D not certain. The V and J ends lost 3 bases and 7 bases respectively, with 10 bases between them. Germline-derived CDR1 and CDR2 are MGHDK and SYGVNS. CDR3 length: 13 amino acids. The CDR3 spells CASSDREDNEQFF. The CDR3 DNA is TGTGCCAGCAGTGACAGAGAGGATAATGAGCAGTTCTTC.

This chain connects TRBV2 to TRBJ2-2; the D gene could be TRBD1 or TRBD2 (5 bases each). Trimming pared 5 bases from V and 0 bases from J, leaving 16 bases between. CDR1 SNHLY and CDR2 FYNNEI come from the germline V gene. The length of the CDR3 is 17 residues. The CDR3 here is CASSSSGTPTNTGELFF. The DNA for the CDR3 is TGTGCCAGCAGTTCCTCCGGGACCCCAACGAACACCGGGGAGCTGTTTTTT.

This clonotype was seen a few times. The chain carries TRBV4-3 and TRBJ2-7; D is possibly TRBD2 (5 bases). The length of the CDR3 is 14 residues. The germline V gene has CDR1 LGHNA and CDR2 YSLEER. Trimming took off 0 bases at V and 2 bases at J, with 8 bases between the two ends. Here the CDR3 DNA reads TGCGCCAGCAGCCAAGATCTGGGAGCCTACGAGCAGTACTTC. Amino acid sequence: CASSQDLGAYEQYF.

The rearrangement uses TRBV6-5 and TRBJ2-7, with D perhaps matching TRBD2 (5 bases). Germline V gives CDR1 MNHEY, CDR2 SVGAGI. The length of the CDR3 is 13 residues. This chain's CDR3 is CASSYRGSSEQYV. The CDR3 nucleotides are TGTGCCAGCAGTTACCGGGGTTCCTCCGAGCAGTACGTC.

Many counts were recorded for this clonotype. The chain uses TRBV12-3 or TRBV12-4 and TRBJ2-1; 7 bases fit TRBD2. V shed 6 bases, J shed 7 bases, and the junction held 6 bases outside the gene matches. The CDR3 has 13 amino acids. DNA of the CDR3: TGTGCCAGCAGCCCCCCGCGGGGGAATGAGCAGTTCTTC. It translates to CASSPPRGNEQFF.

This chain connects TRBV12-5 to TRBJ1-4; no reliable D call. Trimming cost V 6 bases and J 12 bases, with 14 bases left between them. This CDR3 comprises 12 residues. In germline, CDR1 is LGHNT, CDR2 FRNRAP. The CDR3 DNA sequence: TGTGCTAGTGGCCGCCGCTGGCGGGAACTGTTTTTT. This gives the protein CASGRRWRELFF.

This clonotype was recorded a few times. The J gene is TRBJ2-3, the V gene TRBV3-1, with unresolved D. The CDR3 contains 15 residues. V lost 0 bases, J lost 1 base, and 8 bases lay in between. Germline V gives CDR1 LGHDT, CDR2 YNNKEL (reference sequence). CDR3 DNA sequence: TGTGCCAGCAGCCAAGAAGTGATACGCACAGATACGCAGTATTTT. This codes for CASSQEVIRTDTQYF.

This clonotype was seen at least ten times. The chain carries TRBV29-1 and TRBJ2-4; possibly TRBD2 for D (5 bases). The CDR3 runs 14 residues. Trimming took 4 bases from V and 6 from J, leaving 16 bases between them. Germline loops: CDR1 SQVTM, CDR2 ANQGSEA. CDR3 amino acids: CSVAPQEDLNIQYF. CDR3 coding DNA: TGCAGCGTTGCCCCCCAGGAGGATTTAAACATTCAGTACTTC.

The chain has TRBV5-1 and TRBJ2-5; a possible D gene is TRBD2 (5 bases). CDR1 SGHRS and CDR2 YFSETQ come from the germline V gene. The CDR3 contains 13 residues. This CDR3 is CAPNPGDQETQYF. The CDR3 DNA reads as TGCGCTCCCAACCCCGGGGACCAAGAGACCCAGTACTTC.

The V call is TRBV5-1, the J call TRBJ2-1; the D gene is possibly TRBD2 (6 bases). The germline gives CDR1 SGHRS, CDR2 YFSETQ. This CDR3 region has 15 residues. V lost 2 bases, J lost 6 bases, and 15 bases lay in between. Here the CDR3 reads CASSFVGGPGNEQFF. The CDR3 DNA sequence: TGCGCCAGCAGCTTCGTCGGGGGTCCGGGCAATGAGCAGTTCTTC.

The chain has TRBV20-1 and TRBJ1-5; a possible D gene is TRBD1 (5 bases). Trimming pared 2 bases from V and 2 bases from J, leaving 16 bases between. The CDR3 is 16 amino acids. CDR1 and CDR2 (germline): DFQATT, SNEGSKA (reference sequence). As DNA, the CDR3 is TGCAGTGCTAGACCCCGGGACCTCGACGGCAATCAGCCCCAGCATTTT. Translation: CSARPRDLDGNQPQHF.

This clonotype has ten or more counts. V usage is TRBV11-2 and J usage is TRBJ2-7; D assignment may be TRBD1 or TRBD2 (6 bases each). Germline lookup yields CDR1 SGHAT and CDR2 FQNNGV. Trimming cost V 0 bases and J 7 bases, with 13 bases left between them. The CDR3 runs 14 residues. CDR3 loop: CASSLDPGAPEQYV. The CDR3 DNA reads TGTGCCAGCAGCTTAGATCCGGGGGCCCCTGAGCAGTACGTC.

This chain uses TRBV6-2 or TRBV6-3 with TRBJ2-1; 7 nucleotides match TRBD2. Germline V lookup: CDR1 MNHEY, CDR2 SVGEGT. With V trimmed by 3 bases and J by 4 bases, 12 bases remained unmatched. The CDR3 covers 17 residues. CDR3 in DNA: TGTGCCAGCAGTTATTGGGGGGGAGGACCTTTATACAATGAGCAGTTCTTC. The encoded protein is CASSYWGGGPLYNEQFF.

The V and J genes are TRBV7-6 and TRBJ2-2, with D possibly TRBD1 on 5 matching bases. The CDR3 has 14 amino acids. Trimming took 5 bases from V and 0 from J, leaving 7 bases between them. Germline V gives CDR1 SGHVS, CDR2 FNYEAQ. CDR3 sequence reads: CASSQTANTGELFF. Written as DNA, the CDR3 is TGTGCCAGCAGCCAGACAGCGAACACCGGGGAGCTGTTTTTT.